The entry below describes one TCR beta chain. The source of the sample is a study of cytomegalovirus exposure and HLA in healthy donors. V lost 6 bases to trimming and J lost 3 bases, with 20 bases between them. The germline V gene has CDR1 MDHEN and CDR2 SYDVKM. The CDR3 extends over 16 amino acids. Primers for the PCR totalled 60 Vbeta and 13 Jbeta. TCRdb's table, derived via immunoSEQ multiplex PCR, lists solely in-frame clones and lacks some. This sample has 74,000 or so clones; 65% to 70% occur once, and the top ten carry 2% to 2.5%. The TCR was taken from a woman in her twenties or thirties in good health and CMV-seronegative. The sample comprised PBMCs. This sequence joins TRBV28 and TRBJ1-2; D is possibly TRBD1 (6 bases). In nucleotides, the CDR3 is TGTGCCAGCAGCTTACACCCCCAGGGGCAGGACTATGGCTACACCTTC. Translated, it gives CASSLHPQGQDYGYTF.